This T cell receptor (beta chain) was observed in a study of cytomegalovirus exposure and HLA in healthy donors. The J segment lost 7 bases and the V segment lost 2 bases, leaving 5 bases of the junction unmatched. CDR3 length equals 15 residues. Germline CDR1 and CDR2: MDHEN and SYDVKM. The PCR made use of 60 Vbeta and 13 Jbeta primers. Generated by immunoSEQ multiplex PCR, the TCRdb table keeps only in-frame clones and is missing some. The sample lists about 200,000 clones; approximately 85% were seen once. V usage is TRBV28 and J usage is TRBJ1-4, with 9 bases aligning to TRBD1. The sample consisted of PBMCs. This receptor was taken from a woman aged 50 to 60 in good health and CMV-seronegative. CDR3 region: CASSLAGTGFEKLFF. The CDR3 DNA follows: TGTGCCAGCAGTTTAGCAGGGACAGGGTTTGAAAAACTGTTTTTT.